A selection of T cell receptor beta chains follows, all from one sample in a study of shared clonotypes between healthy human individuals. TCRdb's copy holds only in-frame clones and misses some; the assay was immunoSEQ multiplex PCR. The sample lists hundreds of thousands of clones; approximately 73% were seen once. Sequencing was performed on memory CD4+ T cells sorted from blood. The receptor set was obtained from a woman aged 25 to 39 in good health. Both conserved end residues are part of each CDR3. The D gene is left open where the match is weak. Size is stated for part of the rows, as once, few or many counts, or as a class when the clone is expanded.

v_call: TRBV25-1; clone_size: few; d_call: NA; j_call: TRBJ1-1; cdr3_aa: CASSESKGPTEAFF; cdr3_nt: TGTGCCAGCAGTGAATCGAAGGGGCCCACTGAAGCTTTCTTT
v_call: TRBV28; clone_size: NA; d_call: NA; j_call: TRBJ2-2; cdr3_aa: CASSPEGPKGSTGELFF; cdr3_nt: TGTGCCAGCAGTCCGGAGGGACCCAAAGGAAGCACCGGGGAGCTGTTTTTT
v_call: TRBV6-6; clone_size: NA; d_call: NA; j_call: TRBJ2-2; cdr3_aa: CASSYFGDGELFF; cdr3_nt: TGTGCCAGCAGTTACTTTGGTGACGGGGAGCTGTTTTTT
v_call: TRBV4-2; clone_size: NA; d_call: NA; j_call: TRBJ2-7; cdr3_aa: CASSQDLVIGGLPYEQYF; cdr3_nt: TGTGCCAGCAGCCAAGACCTAGTTATTGGGGGGCTGCCCTACGAGCAGTACTTC
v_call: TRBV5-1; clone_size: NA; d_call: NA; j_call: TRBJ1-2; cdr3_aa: CASSRTPGPQTGGYTF; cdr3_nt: TGCGCCAGCAGCCGGACACCGGGACCGCAAACAGGTGGCTACACCTTC
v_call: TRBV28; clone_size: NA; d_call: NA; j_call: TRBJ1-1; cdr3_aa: CASSSVYNTEAFF; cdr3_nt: TGTGCCAGCAGTTCGGTATACAACACTGAAGCTTTCTTT
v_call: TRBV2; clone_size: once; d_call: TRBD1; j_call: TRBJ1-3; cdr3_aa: CASSGGQGNSNTIYF; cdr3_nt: TGTGCCAGCAGTGGCGGACAGGGAAATTCGAACACCATATATTTT
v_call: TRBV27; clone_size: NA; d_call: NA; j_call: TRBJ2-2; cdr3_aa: CASSLSWTGELFF; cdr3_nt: TGTGCCAGCAGTTTATCCTGGACCGGGGAGCTGTTTTTT
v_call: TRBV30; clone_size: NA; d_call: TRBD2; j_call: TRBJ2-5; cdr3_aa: CAWGRGGLETQYF; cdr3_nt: TGTGCCTGGGGCCGGGGGGGTCTTGAGACCCAGTACTTC
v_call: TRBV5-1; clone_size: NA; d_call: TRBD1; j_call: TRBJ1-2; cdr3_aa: CASSLGDRDMHGYTF; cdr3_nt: TGCGCCAGCAGCTTGGGGGACAGGGACATGCACGGCTACACCTTC
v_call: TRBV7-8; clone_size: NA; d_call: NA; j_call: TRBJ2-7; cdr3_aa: CASSLGLSYEQYF; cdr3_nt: TGTGCCAGCAGCTTAGGCCTCTCCTACGAGCAGTACTTC
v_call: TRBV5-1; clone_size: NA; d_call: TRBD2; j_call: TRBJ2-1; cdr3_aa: CASSLGLAGGPVNEQFF; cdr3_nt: TGCGCCAGCAGCTTGGGGTTAGCGGGAGGGCCAGTCAATGAGCAGTTCTTC
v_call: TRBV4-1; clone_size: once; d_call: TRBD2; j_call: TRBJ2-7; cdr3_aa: CASSLIAGVYEQYF; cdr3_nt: TGCGCCAGCAGCCTAATAGCGGGAGTCTACGAGCAGTACTTC
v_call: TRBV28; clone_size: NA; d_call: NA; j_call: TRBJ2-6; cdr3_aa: CASQGGGANVLTF; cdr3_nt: TGTGCCAGTCAGGGCGGTGGGGCCAACGTCCTGACTTTC
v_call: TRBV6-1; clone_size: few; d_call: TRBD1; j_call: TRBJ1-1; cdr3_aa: CASSDRGPSEAFF; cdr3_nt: TGTGCCAGCAGTGACAGGGGGCCATCTGAAGCTTTCTTT
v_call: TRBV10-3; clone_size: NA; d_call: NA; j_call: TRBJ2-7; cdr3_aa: CAISERGAEQYF; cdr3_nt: TGTGCCATCAGTGAGAGGGGGGCAGAGCAGTACTTC
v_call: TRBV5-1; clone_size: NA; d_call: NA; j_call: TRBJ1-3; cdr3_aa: CASSPGTSGNTIYF; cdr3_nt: TGCGCCAGCAGCCCGGGTACCTCTGGAAACACCATATATTTT
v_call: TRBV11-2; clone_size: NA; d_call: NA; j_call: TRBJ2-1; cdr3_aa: CASSLGEAYNEQFF; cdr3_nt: TGTGCCAGCAGCCTGGGGGAGGCTTACAATGAGCAGTTCTTC
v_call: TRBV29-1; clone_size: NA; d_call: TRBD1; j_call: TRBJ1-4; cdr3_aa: CSARRTGSNEKLFF; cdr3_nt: TGCAGCGCCCGCAGGACAGGCTCCAATGAAAAACTGTTTTTT
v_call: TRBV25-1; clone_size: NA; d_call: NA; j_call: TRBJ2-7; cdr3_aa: CASSDLNSQNSSYEQYF; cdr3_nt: TGTGCCAGCAGTGACCTGAACTCACAGAATAGCTCCTACGAGCAGTACTTC
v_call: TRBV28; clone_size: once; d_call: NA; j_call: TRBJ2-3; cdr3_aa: CASSLLQGTDTQYF; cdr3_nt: TGTGCCAGCAGTTTATTACAGGGAACAGATACGCAGTATTTT
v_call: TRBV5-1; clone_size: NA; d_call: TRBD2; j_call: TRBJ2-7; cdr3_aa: CASSEGLVTHEQYF; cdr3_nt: TGCGCCAGCAGCGAAGGACTAGTAACCCACGAGCAGTACTTC
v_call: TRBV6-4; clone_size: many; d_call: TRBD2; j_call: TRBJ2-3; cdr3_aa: CASSTSGNKGADTQYF; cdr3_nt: TGTGCCAGCAGTACTAGCGGGAATAAGGGGGCAGATACGCAGTATTTT
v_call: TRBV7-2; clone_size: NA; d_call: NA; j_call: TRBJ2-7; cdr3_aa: CASSLTQGVGEQYF; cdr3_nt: TGTGCCAGCAGCTTAACACAGGGAGTAGGTGAGCAGTACTTC
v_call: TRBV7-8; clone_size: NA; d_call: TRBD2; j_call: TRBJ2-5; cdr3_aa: CASSFSSGGLGETQYF; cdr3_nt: TGTGCCAGCAGCTTTTCGTCGGGAGGGCTGGGCGAGACCCAGTACTTC
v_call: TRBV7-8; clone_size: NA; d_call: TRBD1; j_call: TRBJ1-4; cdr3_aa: CASSPSRDRLNEKLFF; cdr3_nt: TGTGCCAGCAGCCCTTCCCGGGACAGGCTTAATGAAAAACTGTTTTTT
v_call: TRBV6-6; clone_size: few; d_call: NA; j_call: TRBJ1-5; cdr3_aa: CASNGGLGQPQHF; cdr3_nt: TGTGCCAGCAACGGGGGGCTAGGACAGCCCCAGCATTTT
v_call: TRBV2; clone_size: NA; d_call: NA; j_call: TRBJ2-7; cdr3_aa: CASREGDYEQYF; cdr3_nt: TGTGCCAGCCGAGAAGGGGACTACGAGCAGTACTTC
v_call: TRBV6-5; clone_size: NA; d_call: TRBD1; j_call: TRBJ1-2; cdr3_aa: CASSFTGGTYGYTF; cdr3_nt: TGTGCCAGCAGTTTCACAGGGGGCACGTATGGCTACACCTTC
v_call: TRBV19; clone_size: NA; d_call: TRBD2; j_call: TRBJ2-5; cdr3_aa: CASSINSGRLETQYF; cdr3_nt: TGTGCCAGTAGTATAAATAGCGGGAGATTGGAGACCCAGTACTTC
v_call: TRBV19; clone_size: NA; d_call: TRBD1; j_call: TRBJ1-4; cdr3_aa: CASRDRGRTANEKLFF; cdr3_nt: TGTGCCAGTAGAGACAGGGGGCGAACGGCTAATGAAAAACTGTTTTTT
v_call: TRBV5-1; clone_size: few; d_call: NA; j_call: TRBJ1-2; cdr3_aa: CASSFSNTGLDGYTF; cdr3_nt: TGCGCCAGCAGCTTCAGCAACACAGGCCTAGATGGCTACACCTTC
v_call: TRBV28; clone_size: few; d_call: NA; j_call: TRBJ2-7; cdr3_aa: CASSPRGAPTYEQYF; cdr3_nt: TGTGCCAGCAGTCCGAGGGGGGCTCCCACCTACGAGCAGTACTTC
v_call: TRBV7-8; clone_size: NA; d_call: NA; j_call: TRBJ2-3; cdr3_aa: CASSLASGTSTDTQYF; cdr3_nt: TGTGCCAGCAGCTTGGCGAGCGGTACTAGCACAGATACGCAGTATTTT
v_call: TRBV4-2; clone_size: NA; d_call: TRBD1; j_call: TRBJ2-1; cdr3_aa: CASSRQTGTGDNEQFF; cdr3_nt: TGTGCCAGCAGCCGACAAACCGGGACAGGGGACAATGAGCAGTTCTTC
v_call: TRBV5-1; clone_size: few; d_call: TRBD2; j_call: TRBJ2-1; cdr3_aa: CASSLTSGSYNEQFF; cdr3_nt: TGCGCCAGCAGCTTGACTAGCGGTTCCTACAATGAGCAGTTCTTC
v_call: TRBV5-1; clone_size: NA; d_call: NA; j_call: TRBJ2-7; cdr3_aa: CASSLGAVRGPYEQYF; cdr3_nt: TGCGCCAGCAGCTTGGGGGCGGTGCGGGGCCCCTACGAGCAGTACTTC
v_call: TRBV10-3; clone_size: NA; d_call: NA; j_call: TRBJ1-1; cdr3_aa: CAISRLNTEAFF; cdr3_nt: TGTGCCATCAGTCGCCTGAACACTGAAGCTTTCTTT
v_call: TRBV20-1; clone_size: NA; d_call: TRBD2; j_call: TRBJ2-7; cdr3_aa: CSAVSSGEQYF; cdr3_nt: TGCAGTGCTGTGTCTAGCGGCGAGCAGTACTTC
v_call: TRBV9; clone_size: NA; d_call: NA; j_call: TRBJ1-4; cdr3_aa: CASSSGTEEKLFF; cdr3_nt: TGTGCCAGCAGCTCCGGGACTGAAGAAAAACTGTTTTTT
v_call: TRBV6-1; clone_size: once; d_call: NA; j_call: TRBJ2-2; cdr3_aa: CASSELSGLAGELFF; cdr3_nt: TGTGCCAGCAGTGAACTATCTGGGCTGGCCGGGGAGCTGTTTTTT